This TCR beta chain is from a study of tissue T cells after allogeneic stem cell transplantation. This clone was recorded only once. Here the gene names and germline are mouse. The read halts 1 residue ahead of the CDR3 end, with the missing end drawn from the germline J gene. Time point denoted: mouse harvest day 7 after allogeneic transplant. Mouse grafts combined 10^7 T-cell-depleted bone marrow cells with 10^6 splenic CD5+ T cells. The CDR3 covers 14 residues. Per germline, CDR1 KGHPV and CDR2 FQNQEV (reference sequence). With 4 bases clipped from V and 3 bases from J, the junction kept 1 base outside the gene matches. Libraries were prepared by immunoSEQ multiplex PCR; TCRdb keeps only in-frame clonotypes and omits some of them. The sample holds 5,500 to 7,500 clones, around half seen once.

Sequencing was done on a sample of lymph node tissue. This TCR came from a female BALB/c mouse given C57BL/6 T cells with graft-versus-host disease after an allogeneic hematopoietic cell transplant. The V call is TRBV26, the J call TRBJ1-5; 9 nucleotides agree with TRBD1. CDR3 DNA, as far as it was read: TGTGCCAGCAGTCGACAGGGGGGCAACCAGGCTCCGCTT. Protein: CASSRQGGNQAPL. The entire CDR3 sequence reads CASSRQGGNQAPLF.